This section outlines one T cell receptor beta chain sequence together with its context. This specimen belongs to a study of long-term antiretroviral therapy in people with HIV. This was the immunoSEQ v3.0 assay at survey level. TCRdb's copy holds only in-frame clones and misses some; the assay was immunoSEQ multiplex PCR. The sample has about 25,000 clones; over 90% are singletons. CDR1 LNHDA and CDR2 SQIVND come from the germline V gene (reference sequence). V was clipped by 3 bases and J by 4 bases; unmatched bases: 5. This CDR3 is 15 amino acids long. The receptor comes from a middle-aged woman with HIV. The sequencing used unsorted PBMCs, collected 7.6 years after starting antiretroviral therapy. The chain combines TRBV19 with TRBJ2-2; 7 bases are a match to TRBD1. CDR3 sequence: CASSIGDRLTGELFF. CDR3 coding DNA: TGTGCCAGTAGTATTGGGGACAGACTCACCGGGGAGCTGTTTTTT.